The 27 T cell receptor beta chains reported below all come from one sample, sequenced in a study of blood T cell repertoires in COVID-19. The repertoire was sequenced with immunoSEQ multiplex PCR; TCRdb's copy has only in-frame clones and lacks some. Among approximately 200,000 clones listed, around 88% were seen once. Sequenced input: peripheral blood. Receptors originate from a woman aged 25-40 years with acute or convalescent COVID-19.

The chain uses TRBV5-1 and TRBJ1-4; no definite D call. Germline loops: CDR1 SGHRS, CDR2 YFSETQ. V lost 2 bases and J 7 bases, leaving 12 bases between the germline ends. The CDR3 is 14 residues long. This chain's CDR3 is CASSFMGSGEKLFF. In nucleotides, the CDR3 is TGCGCCAGCAGCTTTATGGGGAGCGGTGAAAAACTGTTTTTT.

The chain links TRBV28 to TRBJ1-3; 7 bases line up with TRBD1. CDR1 is MDHEN, CDR2 SYDVKM, per germline. With V trimmed by 8 bases and J by 0 bases, 13 bases remained unmatched. The CDR3 spans 17 residues. The CDR3 sequence is CASSTTPGGSSGNTIYF. In nucleotides, the CDR3 is TGTGCCAGCTCCACTACCCCAGGGGGAAGCTCTGGAAACACCATATATTTT.

The J gene is TRBJ2-1, the V gene TRBV2; 7 positions match TRBD1. CDR1 SNHLY and CDR2 FYNNEI come from the germline V gene. With V trimmed by 11 bases and J by 5 bases, 9 bases remained unmatched. This CDR3 has 13 residues. CDR3 nucleotide sequence: TGTGCCGGAGAGACAGGGACCCACAATGAGCAGTTCTTC. This gives the protein CAGETGTHNEQFF.

The gene calls are TRBV28 and TRBJ2-5, with D maybe TRBD2 (6 bases). Per the germline V gene, CDR1 is MDHEN and CDR2 is SYDVKM. The ends were cut back, 2 bases at V and 4 bases at J, with 8 bases in the middle. CDR3 length: 13 residues. CDR3 bases: TGTGCCAGCAGTTTAATCGGGGGAGAGACCCAGTACTTC. It encodes CASSLIGGETQYF. Full variable domain (missing parts from reference TRBV28 and TRBJ2-5): DVKVTQSSRYLVKRTGEKVFLECVQDMDHENMFWYRQDPGLGLRLIYFSYDVKMKEKGDIPEGYSVSREKKERFSLILESASTNQTSMYLCASSLIGGETQYFGPGTRLLVL.

This chain uses TRBV3-1 (or the pseudogene TRBV3-2) with TRBJ1-1; the D is unclear. In germline, CDR1 is LGHDT, CDR2 YNNKEL (reference sequence). V was pared by 1 base and J by 4 bases, with 7 bases between. This CDR3 region has 13 residues. CDR3 in DNA: TGTGCCAGCAGCCAAGCGAGGGTCACTGAAGCTTTCTTT. Amino acids: CASSQARVTEAFF.

V is TRBV28 and J is TRBJ2-7, with a tentative D call TRBD1 (5 bases). Germline loops: CDR1 MDHEN, CDR2 SYDVKM. CDR3 size: 15 residues. V was shortened by 3 bases and J by 2 bases, with 14 bases between the two germline ends. The CDR3, as DNA: TGTGCCAGCAGTTTCACAGGAATAAAACCCTACGAGCAGTACTTC. Protein: CASSFTGIKPYEQYF.

V usage is TRBV28 and J usage is TRBJ2-7; a weak D match, TRBD2 (6 bases). This CDR3 has 16 amino acids. Trimming left V 6 bases short and J 3 bases short, with 21 bases between. CDR1 MDHEN and CDR2 SYDVKM come from the germline V gene. In DNA, the CDR3 is TGTGCCAGCAGGGGACGTCCGGGGCTAGCGAGCTACGAGCAGTACTTC. It encodes CASRGRPGLASYEQYF. Based on the CDR3 plus reference TRBV28 and TRBJ2-7, the full variable domain is DVKVTQSSRYLVKRTGEKVFLECVQDMDHENMFWYRQDPGLGLRLIYFSYDVKMKEKGDIPEGYSVSREKKERFSLILESASTNQTSMYLCASRGRPGLASYEQYFGPGTRLTVT.

The V gene is TRBV12-3 or TRBV12-4, the J gene TRBJ1-2, with 9 bases aligning to TRBD1. The CDR3 length is 12 residues. V lost 5 bases and J lost 6; bases outside the gene matches: 1. The CDR3 DNA sequence: TGTGCCAGCAGTGGGGACAGGGATGGCTACACCTTC. It codes for CASSGDRDGYTF.

This clone was counted once. The V gene is TRBV29-1, the J gene TRBJ2-2; a weak D match, TRBD2 (7 bases). From germline, CDR1 is SQVTM and CDR2 ANQGSEA. This CDR3 has 13 amino acids. V dropped 8 bases and J dropped 3 bases, with 13 bases sitting between them. CDR3 sequence: CSSGGPDTGELFF. The CDR3 DNA sequence: TGCAGCTCGGGGGGCCCCGACACCGGGGAGCTGTTTTTT.

This clone turned up a few times. The V call is TRBV2, the J call TRBJ1-2, with 9 positions matching TRBD1. V shed 5 bases, J shed 6 bases, and the junction held 4 bases outside the gene matches. CDR1 and CDR2 from the germline V gene are SNHLY and FYNNEI. The CDR3 consists of 13 residues. For the CDR3, the DNA is TGTGCCAGCAGTTGGGACAGGGAGGATGGCTACACCTTC. Translated: CASSWDREDGYTF.

V is TRBV5-6 and J is TRBJ1-1; 8 bases line up with TRBD1. CDR1 SGHDT and CDR2 YYEEEE come from the germline V gene. J lost 4 bases, V lost 6 bases, and 14 bases had no gene match. CDR3 length equals 16 residues. The CDR3 is CASTIGPGTGLTEAFF. DNA for the CDR3: TGTGCCAGCACAATCGGTCCGGGGACAGGCCTCACTGAAGCTTTCTTT.

This chain links TRBV12-3 or TRBV12-4 with TRBJ2-1; D is uncertain. V lost 3 bases and J 9 bases, leaving 6 bases between the germline ends. This CDR3 is built from 11 residues. CDR3 bases: TGTGCCAGCAGTTTTAGTGGTGAGCAGTTCTTC. This encodes CASSFSGEQFF.

The V call is TRBV19, the J call TRBJ2-3; no reliable D call. V was pared by 8 bases and J by 5 bases, with 11 bases between. This CDR3 spans 12 amino acids. Germline CDR1 and CDR2: LNHDA and SQIVND (reference sequence). The DNA for the CDR3 is TGTGCCAGTTGGTCCTCAGAAGATACGCAGTATTTT. Its protein product is CASWSSEDTQYF.

This clone was seen once. The gene calls are TRBV6-5 and TRBJ2-1; D gene uncertain. Trimming took off 7 bases at V and 7 bases at J, with 11 bases between the two ends. The CDR3 loop spans 12 amino acids. Germline V gives CDR1 MNHEY, CDR2 SVGAGI. The CDR3 reads CASTYNRNEQFF. Here the CDR3 DNA reads TGTGCCAGCACCTATAACCGGAATGAGCAGTTCTTC.

The V and J genes are TRBV5-5 and TRBJ1-1; a weak D match, TRBD1 (6 bases). This CDR3 is 14 amino acids long. Germline V gives CDR1 SGHKS, CDR2 YYEKEE (reference sequence). The V end was cut by 3 bases, the J end by 11 bases, with 20 bases between. The CDR3 spells CASSYSGTTGVAFF. The CDR3 DNA reads as TGTGCCAGCAGCTACTCCGGGACAACTGGGGTTGCTTTCTTT.

V is TRBV19 and J is TRBJ2-2, with TRBD1 matching over 7 bases. Unmatched junction bases numbered 9, after V lost 7 bases and J lost 1 base. Looked up from germline, CDR1 is LNHDA and CDR2 is SQIVND (reference sequence). The CDR3 is made up of 16 amino acids. CDR3 protein: CASTRDRNWNTGELFF. For the CDR3, the DNA is TGTGCCAGTACCCGGGACAGAAATTGGAACACCGGGGAGCTGTTTTTT.

The V call is TRBV19, the J call TRBJ2-1; TRBD2 might be the D (5 bases). The CDR3 loop spans 12 amino acids. Germline V gene lookup returns CDR1 LNHDA and CDR2 SQIVND (reference sequence). Deletions cut 6 bases from V and 5 bases from J, with 8 bases between. Written as DNA, the CDR3 is TGTGCCAGTAGCGGGGATGACAATGAGCAGTTCTTC. This translates into CASSGDDNEQFF.

This clone was seen only a few times. The chain has TRBV28 and TRBJ1-2; a weak D match, TRBD1 (6 bases). V lost 7 bases and J lost 7, with 19 bases in between. The length of the CDR3 is 14 residues. Germline CDR1 and CDR2: MDHEN and SYDVKM. This chain's CDR3 is CASTTGGARPGYTF. The CDR3 nucleotides are TGTGCCAGCACAACGGGGGGGGCCCGGCCTGGCTACACCTTC.

The CDR3 nucleotides read TGTGCCAGCAGCCAACGACAGATCCAAGAGACCCAGTACTTC. This codes for CASSQRQIQETQYF. The chain has TRBV7-9 and TRBJ2-5; maybe TRBD1 (5 bases). The CDR3 is made up of 14 amino acids. The V end lost 5 bases, the J end lost 1 base, and 11 bases lay between the germline ends. Looked up from germline, CDR1 is SEHNR and CDR2 is FQNEAQ (reference sequence).

The V gene is TRBV5-6, the J gene TRBJ2-5, with 9 nucleotides matching TRBD1. CDR1 and CDR2 (germline): SGHDT, YYEEEE. V was clipped by 2 bases and J by 5 bases; unmatched bases: 4. The CDR3 loop spans 14 amino acids. CDR3 coding DNA: TGTGCCAGCAGCTTCGGGACAGGGACCGAGACCCAGTACTTC. Translation: CASSFGTGTETQYF.

The V and J genes are TRBV7-9 and TRBJ2-1; 7 bases fit TRBD2. After removal of 5 bases from V and 14 bases from J, the junction contained 6 bases not matched to a gene. This CDR3 is 11 amino acids long. The germline gives CDR1 SEHNR, CDR2 FQNEAQ (reference sequence). The CDR3 loop is CASSPGGQEFF. As DNA, the CDR3 is TGTGCCAGCAGCCCGGGAGGCCAAGAGTTCTTC.

This chain uses TRBV4-2 with TRBJ2-3; D gene unclear. Germline assignment: CDR1 LGHNA and CDR2 YNFKEQ. The V end was cut by 3 bases, the J end by 5 bases, with 15 bases between. The CDR3 contains 15 residues. CDR3 nucleotide sequence: TGTGCCAGCAGCCAGGTTTCCATAGCTAAAGATACGCAGTATTTT. Amino acids: CASSQVSIAKDTQYF.

This chain uses TRBV6-5 with TRBJ2-1; 11 bases are a match to TRBD2. The V gene's germline CDR1 is MNHEY and CDR2 SVGAGI. The CDR3 consists of 14 residues. The ends lost 8 bases at V and 9 bases at J; junction bases unmatched: 9. The CDR3 DNA reads TGTGCCAGCTGGCTTAGCGGGAGGGCCTTTGAGCAGTTCTTC. It translates to CASWLSGRAFEQFF.

V gene TRBV5-1 combines with J gene TRBJ2-2; TRBD1 is a possible D gene (6 bases). Looked up from germline, CDR1 is SGHRS and CDR2 is YFSETQ. This CDR3 is 14 amino acids long. V lost 3 bases and J 6 bases, leaving 12 bases between the germline ends. As DNA, the CDR3 is TGCGCCAGCAGCTATCAGGGGAATCCCGGGGAGCTGTTTTTT. Protein: CASSYQGNPGELFF.

The chain recombines TRBV14 with TRBJ1-6; no reliable D call. CDR3 length equals 15 residues. Germline V gene data show CDR1 as SGHDN and CDR2 as FVKESK. Trimming cost V 0 bases and J 8 bases, with 11 bases left between them. This CDR3 is CASSQEARVDSPLHF. The CDR3 DNA is TGTGCCAGCAGCCAAGAAGCCCGAGTGGATTCACCCCTCCACTTT.

The V call is TRBV7-9, the J call TRBJ2-3; D perhaps matches TRBD2 (6 bases). This CDR3 spans 15 amino acids. V was pared by 6 bases and J by 2 bases, with 15 bases between. The V gene's germline CDR1 is SEHNR and CDR2 FQNEAQ (reference sequence). The CDR3 sequence is CASRGLGLHTDTQYF. In nucleotides, the CDR3 is TGTGCCAGCAGGGGACTTGGACTTCACACAGATACGCAGTATTTT.

The chain carries TRBV6-6 and TRBJ2-2; 8 bases are a match to TRBD1. Germline CDR1 and CDR2: MNHNY and SVGAGI (reference sequence). The CDR3 consists of 14 residues. V was pared by 3 bases and J by 6 bases, with 3 bases of the junction left unmatched. The CDR3 region has the DNA TGTGCCAGCAGTTATGGACAGGGATCCGGGGAGCTGTTTTTT. Protein product: CASSYGQGSGELFF.